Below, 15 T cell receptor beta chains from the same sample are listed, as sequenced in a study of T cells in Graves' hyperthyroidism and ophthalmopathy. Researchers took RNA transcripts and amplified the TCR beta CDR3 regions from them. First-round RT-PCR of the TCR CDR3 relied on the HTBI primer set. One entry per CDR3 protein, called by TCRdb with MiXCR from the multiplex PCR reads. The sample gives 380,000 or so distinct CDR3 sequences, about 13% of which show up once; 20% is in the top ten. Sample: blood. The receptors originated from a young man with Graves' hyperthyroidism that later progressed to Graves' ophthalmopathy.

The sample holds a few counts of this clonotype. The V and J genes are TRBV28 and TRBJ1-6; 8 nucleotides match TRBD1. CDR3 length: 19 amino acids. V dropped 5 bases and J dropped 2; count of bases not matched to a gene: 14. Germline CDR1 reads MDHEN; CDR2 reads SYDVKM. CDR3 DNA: TGTGCCAGCAGTATGAACCGGGACAGGTTATCGGCCTATAATTCACCCCTCCACTTT. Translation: CASSMNRDRLSAYNSPLHF.

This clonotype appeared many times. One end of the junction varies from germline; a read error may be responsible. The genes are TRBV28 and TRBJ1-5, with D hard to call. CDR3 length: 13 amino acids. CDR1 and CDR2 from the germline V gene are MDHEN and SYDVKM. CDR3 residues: CASRLYSNQPQHF. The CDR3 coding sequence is TGTGCCAGCAGATTATATAGCAATCAGCCCCAGCATTTT.

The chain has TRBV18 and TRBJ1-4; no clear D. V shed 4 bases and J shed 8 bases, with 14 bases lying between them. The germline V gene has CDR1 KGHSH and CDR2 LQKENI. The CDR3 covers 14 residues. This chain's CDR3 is CASSLSPPEEKLFF. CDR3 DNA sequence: TGTGCCAGCTCACTGTCTCCCCCCGAGGAAAAACTGTTTTTT.

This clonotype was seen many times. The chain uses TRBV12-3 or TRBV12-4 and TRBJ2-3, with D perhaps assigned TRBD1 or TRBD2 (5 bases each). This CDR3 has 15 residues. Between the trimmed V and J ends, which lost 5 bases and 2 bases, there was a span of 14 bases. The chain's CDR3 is CASSTGTQVTDTQYF. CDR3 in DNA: TGTGCCAGCAGTACCGGGACCCAGGTCACAGATACGCAGTATTTT.

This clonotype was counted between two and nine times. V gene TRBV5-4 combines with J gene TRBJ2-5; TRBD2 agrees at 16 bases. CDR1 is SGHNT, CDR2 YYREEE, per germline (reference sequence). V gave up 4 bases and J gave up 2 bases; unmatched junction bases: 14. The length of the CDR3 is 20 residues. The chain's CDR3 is CASSGTSGGAVSLWQETQYF. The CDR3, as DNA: TGTGCCAGCAGCGGGACTAGCGGGGGGGCGGTCTCTCTGTGGCAAGAGACCCAGTACTTC.

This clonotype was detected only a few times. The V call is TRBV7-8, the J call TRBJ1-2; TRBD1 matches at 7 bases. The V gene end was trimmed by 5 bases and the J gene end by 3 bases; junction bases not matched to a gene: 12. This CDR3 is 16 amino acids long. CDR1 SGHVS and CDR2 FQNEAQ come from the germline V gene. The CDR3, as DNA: TGTGCCAGCAGCCAGAGACAGTTACAGGGGTACTATGGCTACACCTTC. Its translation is CASSQRQLQGYYGYTF.

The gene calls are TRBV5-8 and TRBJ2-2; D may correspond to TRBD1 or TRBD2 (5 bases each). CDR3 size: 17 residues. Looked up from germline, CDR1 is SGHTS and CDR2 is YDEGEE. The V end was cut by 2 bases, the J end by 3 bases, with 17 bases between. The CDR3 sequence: CASSFGTVDSDTGELFF. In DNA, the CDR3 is TGTGCCAGCAGCTTCGGGACGGTCGACTCTGACACCGGGGAGCTGTTTTTT.

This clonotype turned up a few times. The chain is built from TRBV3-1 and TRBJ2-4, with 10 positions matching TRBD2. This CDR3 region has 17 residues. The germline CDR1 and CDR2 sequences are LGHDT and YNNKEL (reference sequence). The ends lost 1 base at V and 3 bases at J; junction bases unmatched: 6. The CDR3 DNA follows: TGTGCCAGCAGCCAAGTGGGTAGCGGGGGGTACAAAAACATTCAGTACTTC. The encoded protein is CASSQVGSGGYKNIQYF.

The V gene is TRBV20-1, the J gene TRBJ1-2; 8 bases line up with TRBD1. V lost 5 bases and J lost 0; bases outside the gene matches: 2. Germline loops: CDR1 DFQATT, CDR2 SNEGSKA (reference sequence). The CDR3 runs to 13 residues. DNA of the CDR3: TGCAGTGCTCCGACAGGGGCTAACTATGGCTACACCTTC. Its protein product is CSAPTGANYGYTF.

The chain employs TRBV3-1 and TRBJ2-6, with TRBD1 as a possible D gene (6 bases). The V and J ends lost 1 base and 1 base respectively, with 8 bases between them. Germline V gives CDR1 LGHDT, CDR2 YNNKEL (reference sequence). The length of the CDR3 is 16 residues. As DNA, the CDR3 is TGTGCCAGCAGCCAAGGGACAGAATCTGGGGCCAACGTCCTGACTTTC. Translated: CASSQGTESGANVLTF.

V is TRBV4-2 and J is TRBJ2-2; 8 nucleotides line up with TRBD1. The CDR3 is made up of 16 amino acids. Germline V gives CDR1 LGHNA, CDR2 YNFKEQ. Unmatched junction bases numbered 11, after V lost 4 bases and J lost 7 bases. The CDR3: CASSPYRTGTGGELFF. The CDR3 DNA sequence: TGTGCCAGCAGCCCTTACCGGACAGGGACAGGCGGGGAGCTGTTTTTT.

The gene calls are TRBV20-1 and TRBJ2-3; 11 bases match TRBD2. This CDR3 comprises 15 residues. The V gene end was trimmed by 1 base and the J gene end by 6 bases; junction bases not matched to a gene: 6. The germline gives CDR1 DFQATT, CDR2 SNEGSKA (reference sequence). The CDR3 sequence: CSARVAGGPWDTQYF. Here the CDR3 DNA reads TGCAGTGCTAGAGTAGCGGGGGGGCCATGGGATACGCAGTATTTT.

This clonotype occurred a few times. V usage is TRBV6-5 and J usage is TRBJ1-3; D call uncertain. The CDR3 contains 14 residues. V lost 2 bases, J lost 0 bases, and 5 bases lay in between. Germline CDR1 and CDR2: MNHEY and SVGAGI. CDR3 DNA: TGTGCCAGCAGTTACGGGAACTCTGGAAACACCATATATTTT. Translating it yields CASSYGNSGNTIYF.

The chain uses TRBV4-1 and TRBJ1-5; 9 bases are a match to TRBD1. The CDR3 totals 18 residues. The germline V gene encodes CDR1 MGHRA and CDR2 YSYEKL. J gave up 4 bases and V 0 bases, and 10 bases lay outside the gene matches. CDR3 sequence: CASSQEWRQGDRNQPQHF. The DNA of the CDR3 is TGCGCCAGCAGCCAAGAGTGGAGACAGGGGGACCGGAATCAGCCCCAGCATTTT.

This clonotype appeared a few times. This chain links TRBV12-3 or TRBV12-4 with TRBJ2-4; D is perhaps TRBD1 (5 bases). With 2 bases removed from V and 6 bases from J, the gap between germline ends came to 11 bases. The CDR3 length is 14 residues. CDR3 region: CASSLLGAGNIQYF. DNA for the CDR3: TGTGCCAGCAGTTTATTAGGGGCCGGAAACATTCAGTACTTC.